This TCR beta chain was retrieved from a study of human T cells and chemical hapten exposure. On the study more broadly: The use of 2% DPC on roughly 2 cm by roughly 2 cm of upper inner arm skin constituted sensitization. Patch tests delivered 0.01% DPC to the upper back and were evaluated at 6 days.

Time point here: pre-sensitization, week 0. Documented treatment: therapeutic diphenylcyclopropenone sensitization with weekly scalp DPC. Patients had alopecia, were aged 18 to 70, and were not pregnant. Overall study results and limits: Sensitization with DPC brought no change to TCRs above 1 in 1000 in frequency.

In its sample, this clonotype was seen many times. Its antigen is currently unknown. Germline assignment: CDR1 MDHEN and CDR2 SYDVKM. The CDR3 runs 12 residues. TCRdb recomputed calls from the RACE reads with MiXCR, one row per CDR3 protein. This sample carries roughly 250,000 distinct CDR3 sequences, 7.5% to 9% of them seen once, and the ten largest clones take over 2%. The J gene is TRBJ2-7, the V gene TRBV28, with a weak D call TRBD1 (7 bases). The sample in question was whole blood, obtained in connection with sensitization to the hapten diphenylcyclopropenone (DPC). The receptor comes from a woman aged 40-49 years with alopecia areata. Some clones in this sample may be carry-over from other donors' samples. The CDR3, as DNA: TGTGCGTGCCAGGGGGGCTCCTACGAGCAGTACTTC. Amino acid sequence: CACQGGSYEQYF.